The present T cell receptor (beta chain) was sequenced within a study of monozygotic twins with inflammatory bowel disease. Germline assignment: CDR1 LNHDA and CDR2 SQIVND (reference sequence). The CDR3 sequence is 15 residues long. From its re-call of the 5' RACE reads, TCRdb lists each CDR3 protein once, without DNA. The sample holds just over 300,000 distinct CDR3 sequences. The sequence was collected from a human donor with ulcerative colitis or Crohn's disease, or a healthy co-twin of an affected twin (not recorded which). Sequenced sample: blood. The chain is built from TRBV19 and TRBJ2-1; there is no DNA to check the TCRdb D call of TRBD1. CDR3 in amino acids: CASSIEGHNYNEQFF. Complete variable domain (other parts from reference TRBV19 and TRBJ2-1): DGGITQSPKYLFRKEGQNVTLSCEQNLNHDAMYWYRQDPGQGLRLIYYSQIVNDFQKGDIAEGYSVSREKKESFPLTVTSAQKNPTAFYLCASSIEGHNYNEQFFGPGTRLTVL.